This T cell receptor beta chain was profiled in a study of blood T cell repertoires in COVID-19. This clone occurred a few times. Grouping used clinical history reported by participants in a survey and questionnaire. Assay used: immunoSEQ multiplex PCR; TCRdb lists only in-frame clones, some missing. This table has 250,000 or so clones, about 90% appearing once. CDR1 is SGHDT, CDR2 YYEEEE, per germline. The CDR3 is 15 amino acids. Trimming cost V 3 bases and J 5 bases; bases outside gene matches: 7. The chain joins TRBV5-6 to TRBJ1-4; 7 nucleotides agree with TRBD1. The sequenced sample consisted of PBMCs or T cells enriched from blood (not recorded which). This receptor was identified in a man aged 25-45 years who had recovered from COVID-19. The CDR3 sequence: CASSWSGRGNEKLFF. The DNA for the CDR3 is TGTGCCAGCAGCTGGAGTGGCAGGGGGAATGAAAAACTGTTTTTT. The full variable domain, in which reference TRBV5-6 and TRBJ1-4 provide the parts outside the CDR3, is DAGVTQSPTHLIKTRGQQVTLRCSPKSGHDTVSWYQQALGQGPQFIFQYYEEEERQRGNFPDRFSGHQFPNYSSELNVNALLLGDSALYLCASSWSGRGNEKLFFGSGTQLSVL.